These T cell receptor beta chains were read from a single sample in a study of blood T cell repertoires in COVID-19. Produced via immunoSEQ multiplex PCR; TCRdb's table is partial and in-frame only. Among 150,000 to 200,000 clones listed, under 85% were seen once. What was sequenced was peripheral blood. Receptors were obtained from an older man with acute or convalescent COVID-19. The CDR3 runs from the conserved cysteine through the conserved F or W. Each record gives: D gene, clone size, J gene, V gene, CDR3 protein, CDR3 DNA. A D gene is named only where the DNA matches it firmly. Some rows mark clone size as missing; the rest say once, few, many or name a class of expanded clone.

TRBD1 few TRBJ1-1 TRBV10-3 CAISDRGQSEAFF TGTGCCATCAGTGACAGGGGGCAGTCTGAAGCTTTCTTT
- few TRBJ1-2 TRBV6-5 CASNRVRESNYGYTF TGTGCCAGCAATAGGGTACGGGAGTCTAACTATGGCTACACCTTC
- - TRBJ2-5 TRBV10-3 CAISEPRGGVGETQYF TGTGCCATCAGTGAGCCACGTGGAGGGGTTGGAGAGACCCAGTACTTC
TRBD1 - TRBJ1-5 TRBV3-1/TRBV3-2 CASSQVRGRGGQPQHF TGTGCCAGCAGCCAAGTTAGGGGGCGCGGCGGTCAGCCCCAGCATTTT
TRBD1 - TRBJ2-5 TRBV19 CASSKQTGGGKETQYF TGTGCCAGTAGTAAACAGACAGGGGGCGGAAAAGAGACCCAGTACTTC
TRBD1 - TRBJ2-7 TRBV11-2 CASSLGAGGMKMYF TGTGCCAGCAGCTTAGGAGCAGGGGGCATGAAGATGTACTTC
- - TRBJ1-5 TRBV10-3 CAISEGQSNQPQHF TGTGCCATCAGTGAGGGACAGAGCAATCAGCCCCAGCATTTT
- - TRBJ2-2 TRBV25-1 CASSESGFGGELFF TGTGCCAGCAGTGAGTCGGGGTTTGGCGGGGAGCTGTTTTTT
- few TRBJ2-7 TRBV14 CASSPLTGDSSYEQYF TGTGCCAGCAGCCCGCTGACAGGCGACAGCTCCTACGAGCAGTACTTC
- - TRBJ1-5 TRBV28 CASSPGGDHQPQHF TGTGCCAGCAGCCCCGGAGGGGATCATCAGCCCCAGCATTTT